This is a list of T cell receptor beta chains from one sample in a study of circulating CD8 cells and anti-PD-1 response in melanoma. MiXCR, applied by TCRdb to the reads, yields one record per CDR3 protein. This table holds roughly 220 distinct CDR3 sequences, approximately 10% found once. The input for sequencing was CD8+ T cells from PBMCs, taken at baseline or after one month of anti-PD-1 therapy (not recorded which). The receptors were sampled from a human donor with melanoma. Each CDR3 is given with its conserved first and last residue. D genes are given only for firm matches. Size is stated for part of the rows, as once, few or many counts, or as a class when the clone is expanded.

V gene: TRBV3-1
J gene: TRBJ2-1
clone size: medium-sized
D gene: NA
CDR3 protein: CASSQREYNEQFF
CDR3 DNA: TGTGCCAGCAGCCAAAGGGAATACAATGAGCAGTTCTTC

V gene: TRBV28
J gene: TRBJ2-7
clone size: large
D gene: TRBD2
CDR3 protein: CASSSIAGGIHEQYF
CDR3 DNA: TGTGCCAGCAGTTCCATAGCGGGAGGGATCCACGAGCAGTACTTC

V gene: TRBV20-1
J gene: TRBJ1-3
clone size: NA
D gene: NA
CDR3 protein: CSARDRSRSGNTIYF
CDR3 DNA: TGCAGTGCTAGAGATCGAAGTCGCTCTGGAAACACCATATATTTT

V gene: TRBV2
J gene: TRBJ2-7
clone size: large
D gene: TRBD1
CDR3 protein: CASSLSTGAQSSYEQYF
CDR3 DNA: TGTGCCAGCAGTCTAAGTACAGGGGCCCAATCCTCCTACGAGCAGTACTTC

V gene: TRBV9
J gene: TRBJ2-2
clone size: large
D gene: TRBD2
CDR3 protein: CASSVKRTSGNTGELFF
CDR3 DNA: TGTGCCAGCAGCGTTAAACGGACTAGCGGAAACACCGGGGAGCTGTTTTTT

V gene: TRBV28
J gene: TRBJ2-7
clone size: NA
D gene: TRBD2
CDR3 protein: CAIGLGGVHEQYF
CDR3 DNA: TGTGCCATCGGACTAGGTGGTGTCCACGAGCAGTACTTC

V gene: TRBV7-3
J gene: TRBJ2-7
clone size: large
D gene: TRBD1
CDR3 protein: CASIGEPGQGGYEQYF
CDR3 DNA: TGTGCCAGCATCGGCGAACCGGGACAGGGAGGCTACGAGCAGTACTTC

V gene: TRBV6-6
J gene: TRBJ1-5
clone size: NA
D gene: TRBD1
CDR3 protein: CASSYNTGGSPPQHF
CDR3 DNA: TGTGCCAGCAGTTACAACACAGGGGGCTCCCCGCCCCAGCATTTT

V gene: TRBV5-4
J gene: TRBJ2-4
clone size: large
D gene: NA
CDR3 protein: CASSSRDYLAKNIQYF
CDR3 DNA: TGTGCCAGCAGCTCCCGGGATTACCTAGCCAAAAACATTCAGTACTTC

V gene: TRBV28
J gene: TRBJ2-7
clone size: hyperexpanded
D gene: NA
CDR3 protein: CASSPTPKPDRITLDF
CDR3 DNA: TGTGCCAGCAGCCCTACCCCCAAACCTGACAGGATTACTTTGGACTTC

V gene: TRBV5-5
J gene: TRBJ2-7
clone size: large
D gene: NA
CDR3 protein: CASSSPLISEQYF
CDR3 DNA: TGTGCCAGCAGCTCCCCCTTAATCAGCGAGCAGTACTTC

V gene: TRBV7-3
J gene: TRBJ2-3
clone size: hyperexpanded
D gene: TRBD2
CDR3 protein: CASSRLALSTDTQYF
CDR3 DNA: TGTGCCAGCAGCCGACTAGCGTTGAGCACAGATACGCAGTATTTT

V gene: TRBV28
J gene: TRBJ2-6
clone size: large
D gene: NA
CDR3 protein: CASSLWVSSGANVLTF
CDR3 DNA: TGTGCCAGCAGTTTATGGGTTAGCTCTGGGGCCAACGTCCTGACTTTC

V gene: TRBV19
J gene: TRBJ2-1
clone size: large
D gene: NA
CDR3 protein: CASSTWRVSSYNEQFF
CDR3 DNA: TGTGCCAGTAGTACTTGGCGGGTCAGCTCCTACAATGAGCAGTTCTTC

V gene: TRBV2
J gene: TRBJ1-1
clone size: NA
D gene: NA
CDR3 protein: CANHGDTEAFF
CDR3 DNA: TGTGCCAACCATGGAGACACTGAAGCTTTCTTT

V gene: TRBV12-3/TRBV12-4
J gene: TRBJ2-1
clone size: medium-sized
D gene: NA
CDR3 protein: CASRPDSNEQFF
CDR3 DNA: TGTGCCAGCAGACCGGACAGTAATGAGCAGTTCTTC

V gene: TRBV4-1
J gene: TRBJ2-3
clone size: medium-sized
D gene: TRBD2
CDR3 protein: CASSQETSGIRTDTQYF
CDR3 DNA: TGCGCCAGCAGCCAAGAAACTAGCGGGATACGCACAGATACGCAGTATTTT

V gene: TRBV6-6
J gene: TRBJ2-2
clone size: hyperexpanded
D gene: NA
CDR3 protein: CASGQDFWPNTGELFF
CDR3 DNA: TGTGCCAGCGGACAAGATTTTTGGCCGAACACCGGGGAGCTGTTTTTT

V gene: TRBV27
J gene: TRBJ1-2
clone size: medium-sized
D gene: NA
CDR3 protein: CASSSSGGWTVNYGYTF
CDR3 DNA: TGTGCCAGCAGTAGTTCGGGAGGATGGACGGTTAACTATGGCTACACCTTC

V gene: TRBV27
J gene: TRBJ2-2
clone size: hyperexpanded
D gene: NA
CDR3 protein: CASSFRGTGELFF
CDR3 DNA: TGTGCCAGCAGTTTCCGGGGGACCGGGGAGCTGTTTTTT

V gene: TRBV28
J gene: TRBJ2-7
clone size: large
D gene: TRBD2
CDR3 protein: CASSLSSGTSPKEQYF
CDR3 DNA: TGTGCCAGCAGTTTATCTTCCGGGACTAGTCCTAAGGAGCAGTACTTC

V gene: TRBV29-1
J gene: TRBJ2-7
clone size: medium-sized
D gene: TRBD2
CDR3 protein: CSVLAETYEQYF
CDR3 DNA: TGCAGTGTTCTAGCGGAAACCTACGAGCAGTACTTC

V gene: TRBV28
J gene: TRBJ2-3
clone size: medium-sized
D gene: NA
CDR3 protein: CASSFEGPTQYF
CDR3 DNA: TGTGCCAGCAGTTTTGAGGGCCCGACGCAGTATTTT

V gene: TRBV2
J gene: TRBJ1-1
clone size: large
D gene: NA
CDR3 protein: CASSGLRTRTMNTEAFF
CDR3 DNA: TGTGCCAGCAGTGGCCTCCGGACCCGGACCATGAACACTGAAGCTTTCTTT

V gene: TRBV7-8
J gene: TRBJ2-7
clone size: medium-sized
D gene: NA
CDR3 protein: CASSPGGPNEQYF
CDR3 DNA: TGTGCCAGCAGCCCCGGGGGGCCTAACGAGCAGTACTTC

V gene: TRBV28
J gene: TRBJ2-1
clone size: medium-sized
D gene: NA
CDR3 protein: CASRLSGASYNEQFF
CDR3 DNA: TGTGCCAGCAGATTAAGCGGCGCCTCCTACAATGAGCAGTTCTTC

V gene: TRBV6-6
J gene: TRBJ2-3
clone size: large
D gene: NA
CDR3 protein: CASSYSGADTQYF
CDR3 DNA: TGTGCCAGCAGTTACAGTGGCGCAGATACGCAGTATTTT

V gene: TRBV28
J gene: TRBJ2-1
clone size: large
D gene: NA
CDR3 protein: CASSLATDTYNEQFF
CDR3 DNA: TGTGCCAGCAGTTTGGCGACAGATACATACAATGAGCAGTTCTTC

V gene: TRBV29-1
J gene: TRBJ2-1
clone size: medium-sized
D gene: TRBD2
CDR3 protein: CSVEVWERGFNEQFF
CDR3 DNA: TGCAGCGTTGAAGTATGGGAGCGGGGTTTCAATGAGCAGTTCTTC

V gene: TRBV28
J gene: TRBJ2-7
clone size: large
D gene: TRBD2
CDR3 protein: CASRGLADRYEQYF
CDR3 DNA: TGTGCCAGCAGGGGACTAGCGGATCGCTACGAGCAGTACTTC

V gene: TRBV27
J gene: TRBJ2-7
clone size: large
D gene: NA
CDR3 protein: CASSLSAGHYSYEQYF
CDR3 DNA: TGTGCCAGCAGTTTATCAGCGGGACACTACTCCTACGAGCAGTACTTC

V gene: TRBV7-3
J gene: TRBJ2-5
clone size: large
D gene: TRBD2
CDR3 protein: CASSRLAGGVETQYF
CDR3 DNA: TGTGCCAGCAGTAGACTAGCGGGAGGAGTAGAGACCCAGTACTTC

V gene: TRBV28
J gene: TRBJ2-7
clone size: NA
D gene: TRBD1
CDR3 protein: CASSFWQGDSYEQYF
CDR3 DNA: TGTGCCAGCAGTTTTTGGCAGGGGGATTCCTACGAGCAGTACTTC

V gene: TRBV27
J gene: TRBJ2-5
clone size: hyperexpanded
D gene: NA
CDR3 protein: CASSLGSGFATQYF
CDR3 DNA: TGTGCCAGCAGTTTAGGATCAGGATTTGCGACCCAGTACTTC

V gene: TRBV24-1
J gene: TRBJ1-5
clone size: medium-sized
D gene: NA
CDR3 protein: CATSDLNQPQHF
CDR3 DNA: TGTGCCACCAGTGATTTGAATCAGCCCCAGCATTTT

V gene: TRBV28
J gene: TRBJ2-7
clone size: NA
D gene: NA
CDR3 protein: CASSLFGYRMSEQYF
CDR3 DNA: TGTGCCAGCAGTTTATTCGGGTACAGAATGAGTGAGCAGTACTTC

V gene: TRBV23-1
J gene: TRBJ2-1
clone size: large
D gene: NA
CDR3 protein: CASSQSDVRNEQFF
CDR3 DNA: TGCGCCAGCAGTCAATCCGACGTACGCAATGAGCAGTTCTTC

V gene: TRBV28
J gene: TRBJ2-5
clone size: large
D gene: TRBD2
CDR3 protein: CATFGAAGGPGPETQYF
CDR3 DNA: TGTGCCACCTTCGGGGCAGCGGGAGGGCCGGGGCCGGAGACCCAGTACTTC

V gene: TRBV5-6
J gene: TRBJ2-5
clone size: large
D gene: NA
CDR3 protein: CASSVEVDKQETQYF
CDR3 DNA: TGTGCCAGCAGCGTGGAAGTGGATAAGCAAGAGACCCAGTACTTC

V gene: TRBV28
J gene: TRBJ2-7
clone size: medium-sized
D gene: NA
CDR3 protein: CASRGRTYEQYF
CDR3 DNA: TGTGCCAGCAGGGGCCGGACCTACGAGCAGTACTTC

V gene: TRBV28
J gene: TRBJ2-1
clone size: few
D gene: TRBD2
CDR3 protein: CASSFPGLGLNEQFF
CDR3 DNA: TGTGCCAGCAGTTTCCCGGGACTAGGCTTAAATGAGCAGTTCTTC

V gene: TRBV28
J gene: TRBJ2-7
clone size: large
D gene: NA
CDR3 protein: CASRFSVSHEQYF
CDR3 DNA: TGTGCCAGCAGATTTTCAGTATCCCACGAGCAGTACTTC

V gene: TRBV28
J gene: TRBJ2-2
clone size: medium-sized
D gene: NA
CDR3 protein: CASSFGPRNSRRTGELFF
CDR3 DNA: TGTGCCAGCAGTTTTGGGCCACGTAACAGCCGGAGGACCGGGGAGCTGTTTTTT

V gene: TRBV27
J gene: TRBJ1-4
clone size: large
D gene: NA
CDR3 protein: CASRRGTLATNEKLFF
CDR3 DNA: TGTGCCAGCAGGAGGGGAACCCTCGCCACTAATGAAAAACTGTTTTTT

V gene: TRBV19
J gene: TRBJ2-7
clone size: NA
D gene: NA
CDR3 protein: CASSPKGGTGYYEQYF
CDR3 DNA: TGTGCCAGTAGTCCCAAGGGGGGGACAGGATACTACGAGCAGTACTTC

V gene: TRBV14
J gene: TRBJ2-7
clone size: large
D gene: NA
CDR3 protein: CASSPTGYEQYF
CDR3 DNA: TGTGCCAGCAGCCCCACGGGATACGAGCAGTACTTC

V gene: TRBV10-3
J gene: TRBJ2-1
clone size: medium-sized
D gene: TRBD2
CDR3 protein: CAIRITSGSANEQFF
CDR3 DNA: TGTGCCATCAGGATTACTAGCGGGAGTGCCAATGAGCAGTTCTTC

V gene: TRBV28
J gene: TRBJ2-7
clone size: large
D gene: NA
CDR3 protein: CASSSDSTISYEQYF
CDR3 DNA: TGTGCCAGCAGTTCGGACAGTACGATCTCCTACGAGCAGTACTTC

V gene: TRBV19
J gene: TRBJ2-7
clone size: large
D gene: NA
CDR3 protein: CASSIVDSSYEQYF
CDR3 DNA: TGTGCCAGTAGTATAGTCGACAGCTCCTACGAGCAGTACTTC

V gene: TRBV28
J gene: TRBJ2-7
clone size: large
D gene: NA
CDR3 protein: CASSFLWTHPYEQYF
CDR3 DNA: TGTGCCAGCAGTTTTCTCTGGACCCATCCCTACGAGCAGTACTTC

V gene: TRBV29-1
J gene: TRBJ2-7
clone size: large
D gene: NA
CDR3 protein: CSVRAGGHSYEQYF
CDR3 DNA: TGCAGCGTTCGGGCCGGAGGTCATTCCTACGAGCAGTACTTC

V gene: TRBV28
J gene: TRBJ2-3
clone size: medium-sized
D gene: NA
CDR3 protein: CASSLQGGHDADTQYF
CDR3 DNA: TGTGCCAGCAGCCTCCAGGGCGGTCACGACGCAGATACGCAGTATTTT

V gene: TRBV7-3
J gene: TRBJ1-5
clone size: medium-sized
D gene: NA
CDR3 protein: CASSERGTCQPQHF
CDR3 DNA: TGTGCCAGCAGCGAAAGGGGAACCTGTCAGCCCCAGCATTTT

V gene: TRBV4-1
J gene: TRBJ2-4
clone size: large
D gene: NA
CDR3 protein: CASSQDSGVGKNIQYF
CDR3 DNA: TGCGCCAGCAGCCAGGATTCAGGGGTGGGCAAAAACATTCAGTACTTC

V gene: TRBV28
J gene: TRBJ2-7
clone size: large
D gene: NA
CDR3 protein: CASSSPYTGDEQYF
CDR3 DNA: TGTGCCAGCAGTTCGCCTTATACAGGAGACGAGCAGTACTTC

V gene: TRBV20-1
J gene: TRBJ1-1
clone size: medium-sized
D gene: NA
CDR3 protein: CLRGKNTEAFF
CDR3 DNA: TGCCTGAGGGGGAAAAACACTGAAGCTTTCTTT

V gene: TRBV29-1
J gene: TRBJ2-7
clone size: NA
D gene: NA
CDR3 protein: CSVEARATWDYEQYF
CDR3 DNA: TGCAGCGTTGAGGCGCGTGCGACATGGGACTACGAGCAGTACTTC

V gene: TRBV27
J gene: TRBJ2-5
clone size: medium-sized
D gene: TRBD2
CDR3 protein: CASGEGLAGLLETQYF
CDR3 DNA: TGTGCCAGCGGTGAGGGACTAGCGGGTCTGTTAGAGACCCAGTACTTC

V gene: TRBV28
J gene: TRBJ2-7
clone size: large
D gene: NA
CDR3 protein: CASRSGFGGLYEQYF
CDR3 DNA: TGTGCCAGCAGATCCGGATTTGGGGGGCTCTACGAGCAGTACTTC